This TCR beta chain was identified during a study of T cell responses to AZD1222 COVID-19 vaccine. Overall study context: Second-dose intervals near 4 or 12 weeks were combined.

Germline lookup yields CDR1 ENHRY and CDR2 SYGVKD. Trimming left V 6 bases short and J 5 bases short, with 13 bases between. This CDR3 is built from 14 residues. Study-wide results and limits: Two doses of AZD1222 preceded a rise in Spike-specific TCR breadth and depth. Close to half of all spike-specific TCRs reportedly target regions of the variants that are unmutated. There were mostly white British donors and more females than males, and clonal diversity was possibly underestimated.

This clone was counted a single time. No antigen is known for it. Only in-frame clones appear in the TCRdb table, and some are missing; sequencing was by immunoSEQ multiplex PCR. The table shows 120,000 or so clones, with around 85% occurring only once. This receptor was obtained from an adult in good health. Source: peripheral blood, taken on day 0 of AZD1222 vaccination. The gene calls are TRBV10-3 and TRBJ2-2; D is perhaps TRBD2 (5 bases). Here the CDR3 reads CAISLSRGTGELFF. The CDR3 DNA reads as TGTGCCATCAGCTTAAGCCGGGGAACCGGGGAGCTGTTTTTT.